What follows are 29 T cell receptor beta chains derived from one specimen sequenced in a study of T cell repertoires in cytomegalovirus infection. Which antigens these TCRs recognize remains unknown. TCRdb recomputed calls from the reads with MiXCR, one row per CDR3 protein. Among some 920,000 distinct CDR3 sequences listed, around 30% were seen once. Sequenced here: cultured CD8+ T cells from PBMCs, sampled from culture after CMV antigen stimulation. The origin of the receptors is a human donor in good health (CMV status not recorded). Some clones in this sample may be carry-over from other donors' samples.

The chain carries TRBV28 and TRBJ2-2; a possible D gene is TRBD1 (6 bases). CDR1 and CDR2 (germline): MDHEN, SYDVKM. V dropped 5 bases and J dropped 7 bases, with 26 bases sitting between them. CDR3 length: 18 residues. CDR3 DNA sequence: TGTGCCAGCAGTCCCGCCCTCTGGACAGCCCCAAGTATCGGGGAGCTGTTTTTT. It specifies CASSPALWTAPSIGELFF. Full variable domain (outside the CDR3, taken from reference TRBV28 and TRBJ2-2): DVKVTQSSRYLVKRTGEKVFLECVQDMDHENMFWYRQDPGLGLRLIYFSYDVKMKEKGDIPEGYSVSREKKERFSLILESASTNQTSMYLCASSPALWTAPSIGELFFGEGSRLTVL.

The chain uses TRBV19 and TRBJ1-5; D unresolved. This CDR3 spans 19 amino acids. Trimming took 2 bases from V and 0 from J, leaving 20 bases between them. Germline assignment: CDR1 LNHDA and CDR2 SQIVND (reference sequence). CDR3 sequence (DNA): TGTGCCAGTAGTATATCTCGACGACCCGGAGGGTATAGCAATCAGCCCCAGCATTTT. Protein sequence: CASSISRRPGGYSNQPQHF.

This sequence joins TRBV27 and TRBJ1-1; D may be TRBD1 (6 bases). This CDR3 is built from 13 residues. The V gene's germline CDR1 is MNHEY and CDR2 SMNVEV (reference sequence). V lost 4 bases and J 11 bases, leaving 17 bases between the germline ends. The CDR3 protein is CASSSHRAEAAFF. DNA for the CDR3: TGTGCCAGCAGTTCACACAGGGCTGAAGCGGCTTTCTTT.

In its sample, this clonotype was seen many times. The rearrangement links TRBV7-6 to TRBJ1-5, with 8 bases identical to TRBD1. The J segment lost 0 bases and the V segment lost 5 bases, leaving 3 bases of the junction unmatched. CDR3 length: 15 amino acids. Germline CDR1 reads SGHVS; CDR2 reads FNYEAQ. CDR3 nucleotides: TGTGCCAGCAGCCAGACAGGGGATAGCAATCAGCCCCAGCATTTT. Protein: CASSQTGDSNQPQHF.

The chain carries TRBV6-1 and TRBJ1-5; D possibly corresponds to TRBD1 (6 bases). The CDR3 sequence is 15 residues long. From germline, CDR1 is MNHNS and CDR2 SASEGT. V lost 7 bases and J lost 3, with 16 bases in between. CDR3 DNA: TGTGCCAGCAAGGGGGTATATATCCCCAATCAGCCCCAGCATTTT. It yields the protein CASKGVYIPNQPQHF.

The V and J genes are TRBV7-6 and TRBJ1-2; the D is unclear. The CDR3 covers 14 residues. Germline V gives CDR1 SGHVS, CDR2 FNYEAQ. V lost 2 bases and J lost 2, with 9 bases in between. CDR3 residues: CASSLKGQNYGYTF. The DNA of the CDR3 is TGTGCCAGCAGCTTAAAGGGCCAGAACTATGGCTACACCTTC.

This clonotype showed up just once. The genes are TRBV10-3 and TRBJ1-2; tentative D call: TRBD1 (5 bases). Trimming cost V 8 bases and J 6 bases, with 10 bases left between them. This CDR3 is 11 amino acids long. CDR1 and CDR2 from the germline V gene are ENHRY and SYGVKD. CDR3 region: CAIRTKDGYTF. The CDR3 DNA sequence: TGTGCCATCCGGACAAAGGATGGCTACACCTTC.

This clonotype showed up many times. This chain links TRBV7-3 with TRBJ2-1; the match to TRBD2 covers 13 bases. Germline V CDR1 and CDR2: SGHTA, FQGTGA. With 1 base clipped from V and 3 bases from J, the junction kept 3 bases outside the gene matches. CDR3 size: 17 residues. In DNA form, the CDR3 reads TGTGCCAGCAGCTTAAGAAGACTAGCGGGGGGCTACAATGAGCAGTTCTTC. It codes for CASSLRRLAGGYNEQFF. Full variable domain (missing parts from reference TRBV7-3 and TRBJ2-1): GAGVSQTPSNKVTEKGKYVELRCDPISGHTALYWYRQSLGQGPEFLIYFQGTGAADDSGLPNDRFFAVRPEGSVSTLKIQRTERGDSAVYLCASSLRRLAGGYNEQFFGPGTRLTVL.

This clonotype was seen only a few times. The chain links TRBV4-1 to TRBJ2-7; TRBD1 matches 7 bases. The CDR3 has 14 residues. Per the germline V gene, CDR1 is MGHRA and CDR2 is YSYEKL. The V and J ends lost 0 bases and 5 bases, in that order; junction bases with no gene match: 4. The CDR3: CASSQEEQGNEQYF. The CDR3, as DNA: TGCGCCAGCAGCCAAGAAGAACAGGGGAACGAGCAGTACTTC.

This clonotype was observed a handful of times. J is TRBJ2-7 and V is TRBV6-2 or TRBV6-3; D call uncertain. The CDR3 is made up of 12 amino acids. Germline CDR1 and CDR2: MNHEY and SVGEGT. V was trimmed by 4 bases and J by 2 bases, leaving 6 bases between them. CDR3 nucleotides: TGTGCCAGCAGTTTGTCAGCCTACGAGCAGTACGTC. Translating it yields CASSLSAYEQYV.

This chain uses TRBV10-3 with TRBJ1-6; tentative D call: TRBD1 (6 bases). The CDR3 is made up of 16 amino acids. Trimming removed 0 bases at V and 9 bases at J, with 15 bases between. Germline values: CDR1 ENHRY, CDR2 SYGVKD. CDR3 region: CAISESPGEGGSPLHF. The CDR3 nucleotides read TGTGCCATCAGTGAGTCGCCAGGGGAGGGGGGTTCACCCCTCCACTTT.

This clonotype was counted a single time. The chain has TRBV24-1 and TRBJ2-2, with TRBD2 as a possible D gene (5 bases). CDR3 size: 13 residues. V lost 4 bases and J lost 7, with 9 bases in between. Per the germline V gene, CDR1 is KGHDR and CDR2 is SFDVKD. This chain's CDR3 is CATSDTGSGELFF. The CDR3 coding sequence is TGTGCCACCAGTGACACGGGGAGCGGGGAGCTGTTTTTT.

This sequence joins TRBV6-2 or TRBV6-3 and TRBJ1-1; unclear D gene. The V and J ends lost 4 bases and 1 base respectively, with 10 bases between them. Germline V gene sequence: CDR1 MNHEY, CDR2 SVGEGT. CDR3 length: 14 residues. CDR3 sequence (DNA): TGTGCCAGCAGTTCCAGGCCCAGGAACACTGAAGCTTTCTTT. Translating it yields CASSSRPRNTEAFF.

This chain links TRBV2 with TRBJ2-1, with TRBD2 matching 11 bases. Germline CDR1 SNHLY, CDR2 FYNNEI. The CDR3 contains 14 residues. Trimming removed 7 bases from V and 8 bases from J; junction bases left unmatched: 7. The CDR3 DNA reads TGTGCCAGCACGGTTACTAGCGGGGGCTATGAGCAGTTCTTC. Translating gives CASTVTSGGYEQFF.

This clonotype has ten or more counts. The CDR3 DNA reads as TGTGCCAGCAGCTTAACGGAAATAGGGTCAGATACGCAGTATTTT. Translating it yields CASSLTEIGSDTQYF. The V and J genes are TRBV7-3 and TRBJ2-3; D ambiguous. The CDR3 has 15 residues. V lost 0 bases and J lost 4, with 11 bases in between. Germline CDR1 SGHTA, CDR2 FQGTGA.

A few counts support this clonotype. V and J are TRBV19 and TRBJ2-2, with no clear D. CDR3 size: 14 residues. Trimming shortened V by 2 bases and J by 3 bases, and 7 bases separated the two germline ends. Germline V CDR1 and CDR2: LNHDA, SQIVND (reference sequence). The CDR3 nucleotides read TGTGCCAGTAGTATAATTGGGTACACCGGGGAGCTGTTTTTT. This codes for CASSIIGYTGELFF.

This clonotype turned up a few times. The gene calls are TRBV7-9 and TRBJ1-2; possibly TRBD1 for D (6 bases). The germline gives CDR1 SEHNR, CDR2 FQNEAQ (reference sequence). The CDR3 length is 14 residues. The germline V and J ends were trimmed by 6 bases and 3 bases, with 14 bases remaining between them. The CDR3 reads CASSLTGAHYGYTF. The CDR3 DNA sequence: TGTGCCAGCAGTCTAACGGGGGCCCACTATGGCTACACCTTC.

The chain employs TRBV4-3 and TRBJ1-3, with D uncertain. Germline lookup yields CDR1 LGHNA and CDR2 YSLEER. V lost 4 bases to trimming and J lost 0 bases, with 4 bases between them. The CDR3 sequence is 13 residues long. CDR3 sequence reads: CASSRDSGNTIYF. The CDR3 region has the DNA TGCGCCAGCAGCCGGGACTCTGGAAACACCATATATTTT.

This clonotype was picked up many times. The chain carries TRBV11-3 and TRBJ1-1; D gene uncertain. CDR1 SGHNT and CDR2 YENEEA come from the germline V gene. This CDR3 comprises 13 residues. The V and J ends lost 2 bases and 1 base respectively, with 5 bases between them. The CDR3 protein is CASSLRENTEAFF. CDR3 DNA sequence: TGTGCCAGCAGCTTAAGGGAGAACACTGAAGCTTTCTTT.

The V gene is TRBV5-8, the J gene TRBJ2-1, with TRBD1 matching 10 bases. The CDR3 sequence is 14 residues long. V gave up 6 bases and J gave up 3 bases; unmatched junction bases: 3. Germline-derived CDR1 and CDR2 are SGHTS and YDEGEE. The CDR3 nucleotides read TGTGCCAGCATGACAGGGGGCTTCTACAATGAGCAGTTCTTC. Protein: CASMTGGFYNEQFF.

The DNA for the CDR3 is TGTGCCAGCAGTCATCGAGACAGGGGCAATGAGCAGTTCTTC. Translated, it gives CASSHRDRGNEQFF. The chain carries TRBV7-6 and TRBJ2-1; 8 bases are shared with TRBD1. This CDR3 has 14 residues. In germline, CDR1 is SGHVS, CDR2 FNYEAQ. The J segment lost 6 bases and the V segment lost 6 bases, leaving 7 bases of the junction unmatched.

The sample holds a few counts of this clonotype. The chain joins TRBV5-6 to TRBJ2-5, with D perhaps assigned TRBD1 or TRBD2 (5 bases each). V was clipped by 2 bases and J by 4 bases, with 12 bases between them. Germline V gene data show CDR1 as SGHDT and CDR2 as YYEEEE. This CDR3 has 14 amino acids. CDR3 amino acids: CASSFVRDAETQYF. CDR3 in DNA: TGTGCCAGCAGCTTCGTCAGGGACGCAGAGACCCAGTACTTC.

This sequence joins TRBV2 and TRBJ2-2; 9 bases map to TRBD2. The germline CDR1 and CDR2 sequences are SNHLY and FYNNEI. V lost 3 bases and J lost 3; bases outside the gene matches: 11. The CDR3 runs 18 residues. The CDR3 sequence: CASSDLVRGGSYTGELFF. In DNA form, the CDR3 reads TGTGCCAGCAGTGATCTAGTGCGGGGGGGCTCATACACCGGGGAGCTGTTTTTT.

The sample holds a few counts of this clonotype. Here the CDR3 reads CASSHTGEETQYF. CDR3 in DNA: TGCGCCAGCAGCCATACAGGGGAGGAGACCCAGTACTTC. The chain recombines TRBV4-1 with TRBJ2-5, with 7 positions matching TRBD1. Trimming at V came to 3 bases and at J to 5 bases, leaving 3 bases not matched to a gene. CDR1 and CDR2 from the germline V gene are MGHRA and YSYEKL. The CDR3 is 13 residues long.

This clonotype appeared a few times. The V call is TRBV7-9, the J call TRBJ1-4; 9 bases align to TRBD1. V was pared by 4 bases and J by 13 bases, with 4 bases of the junction left unmatched. This CDR3 contains 12 residues. The germline V gene has CDR1 SEHNR and CDR2 FQNEAQ (reference sequence). CDR3 sequence: CASSSDRGALFF. The CDR3 region has the DNA TGTGCCAGCAGCTCGGACAGGGGCGCACTGTTTTTT.

The chain uses TRBV2 and TRBJ2-7, with 9 bases matching TRBD2. V was pared by 7 bases and J by 4 bases, with 11 bases of the junction left unmatched. This CDR3 has 15 residues. Germline values: CDR1 SNHLY, CDR2 FYNNEI. The CDR3 protein is CASTPSGGTFYEQYV. For the CDR3, the DNA is TGTGCCAGCACTCCCAGCGGGGGGACCTTTTACGAGCAGTACGTC.

The chain carries TRBV6-4 and TRBJ1-6; TRBD1 matches 10 bases. The CDR3 extends over 16 amino acids. Trimming took 2 bases from V and 5 from J; bases not matched to a gene: 3. The germline gives CDR1 MRHNA, CDR2 SNTAGT. CDR3 in DNA: TGTGCCAGCAGTGACCGAGGGACAGGGGATAATTCACCCCTCCACTTT. It encodes CASSDRGTGDNSPLHF.

This clonotype was observed a handful of times. The genes are TRBV27 and TRBJ2-4; tentative D call: TRBD2 (6 bases). The ends were cut back, 4 bases at V and 7 bases at J, with 14 bases in the middle. This CDR3 contains 14 residues. The germline gives CDR1 MNHEY, CDR2 SMNVEV (reference sequence). CDR3 protein: CASSYLGGDNIQYF. The CDR3 DNA sequence: TGTGCCAGCAGTTACCTAGGCGGGGACAACATTCAGTACTTC.

This clonotype was counted once. The chain couples TRBV4-1 to TRBJ2-2; D gene uncertain. Germline-derived CDR1 and CDR2 are MGHRA and YSYEKL. V shed 4 bases and J shed 0 bases, with 12 bases lying between them. The CDR3 contains 16 residues. CDR3 residues: CASSREDGSNTGELFF. As DNA, the CDR3 is TGCGCCAGCAGCCGAGAGGACGGTTCGAACACCGGGGAGCTGTTTTTT.